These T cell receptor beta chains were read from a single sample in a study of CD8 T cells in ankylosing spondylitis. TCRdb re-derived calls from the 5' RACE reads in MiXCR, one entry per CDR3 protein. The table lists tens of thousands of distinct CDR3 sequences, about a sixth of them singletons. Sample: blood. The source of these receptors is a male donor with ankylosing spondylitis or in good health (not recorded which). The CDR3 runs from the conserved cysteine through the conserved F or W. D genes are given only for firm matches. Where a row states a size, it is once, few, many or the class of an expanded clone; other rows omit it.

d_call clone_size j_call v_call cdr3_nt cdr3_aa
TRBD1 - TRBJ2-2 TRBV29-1 TGCAGCGTCAAGACGGGACAGGGTGACACCGGGGAGCTGTTTTTT CSVKTGQGDTGELFF
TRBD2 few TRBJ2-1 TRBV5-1 TGCGCCAGCAGCTGGAGGGGACTAGCGGGAGATGAGCAGTTCTTC CASSWRGLAGDEQFF
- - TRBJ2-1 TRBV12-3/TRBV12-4 TGTGCCAGCAGTCAGTCTGGAGCGGCCTACAATGAGCAGTTCTTC CASSQSGAAYNEQFF
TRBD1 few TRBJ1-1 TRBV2 TGTGCCAGCAGGGGGACAGGGCAGGACACTGAAGCTTTCTTT CASRGTGQDTEAFF
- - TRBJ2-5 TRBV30 TGTGCCTGGAGTCCCAGCCAGACCCAGTACTTC CAWSPSQTQYF
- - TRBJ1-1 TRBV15 TGTGCCACCAGCCCACAATGGAGGGGGGTCACTGAAGCTTTCTTT CATSPQWRGVTEAFF
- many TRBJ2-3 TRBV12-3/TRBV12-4 TGTGCCAGCAGTTCCCAACTAGCAGGTTTAGGAGATACGCAGTATTTT CASSSQLAGLGDTQYF
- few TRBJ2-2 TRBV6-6 TGTGCCAGCAGTTACCCCGGCGGGGGCTTGAACACCGGGGAGCTGTTTTTT CASSYPGGGLNTGELFF
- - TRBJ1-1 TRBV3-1 TGTACCAGCAGCGGACACCGAACTGAAGCTTTCTTT CTSSGHRTEAFF
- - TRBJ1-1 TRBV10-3 TGTGCCATCAGTCCTCGGGGGGTAAGGGGGAACACTGAAGCTTTCTTT CAISPRGVRGNTEAFF
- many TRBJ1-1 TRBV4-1 TGCGCCAGCAGCCAAGATCGTGGGGAACGAAACACTGAAGCTTTCTTT CASSQDRGERNTEAFF
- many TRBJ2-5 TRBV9 TGTGCCAGCAGCCCCAGGCCCCAGGGACCAGAAGGAGAGACCCAGTACTTC CASSPRPQGPEGETQYF
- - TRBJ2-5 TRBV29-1 TGCAGCGTTGAAGGGGAACGACGGCAAGAGACCCAGTACTTC CSVEGERRQETQYF
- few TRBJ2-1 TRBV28 TGTGCCAGCAGTTCGCCTGGGTCTTCCAGCCCTGACAATGAGCAGTTCTTC CASSSPGSSSPDNEQFF
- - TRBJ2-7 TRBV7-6 TGTGCCAGCAGCTTCGAACAGTTTACCTACGAGCAGTACTTC CASSFEQFTYEQYF
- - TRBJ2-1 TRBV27 TGTGCCAGCAGTTCTTTCGGGGCGCGCAATGAGCAGTTCTTC CASSSFGARNEQFF
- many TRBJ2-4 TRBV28 TGTGCCAGCAGGTTTGACGACAAAAACATTCAGTACTTC CASRFDDKNIQYF
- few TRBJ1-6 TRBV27 TGTGCCAGCGGGGAAGCCAGTCGTTCACCCCTCCACTTT CASGEASRSPLHF
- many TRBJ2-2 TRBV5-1 TGCGCCAGCAGGATGGACACCGGGGAGCTGTTTTTT CASRMDTGELFF
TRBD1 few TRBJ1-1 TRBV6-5 TGTGCCAGCAACCGGCAGGGGGTAACTGAAGCTTTCTTT CASNRQGVTEAFF
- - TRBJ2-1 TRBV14 TGTGCCAGCAGCCAAGACAGGTTAAATGAGCAGTTCTTC CASSQDRLNEQFF
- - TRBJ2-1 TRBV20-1 TGCAGTGCTAGTCGCAGGGGGGACTACAATGAGCAGTTCTTC CSASRRGDYNEQFF
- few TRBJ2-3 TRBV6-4 TGTGCCAGCAGTGACAACAGGGGCACAGATACGCAGTATTTT CASSDNRGTDTQYF
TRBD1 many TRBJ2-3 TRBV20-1 TGCAGTGCTAGACCGACAGGGGGTACGCAGTATTTT CSARPTGGTQYF
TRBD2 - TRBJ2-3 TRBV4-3 TGCGCCAGCAGCCTGAGAGGGACTAGCCGCCCCACAGATACGCAGTATTTT CASSLRGTSRPTDTQYF
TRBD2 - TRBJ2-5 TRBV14 TGTGCCAGCAGCCAACTAGCGGGACAAGAGACCCAGTACTTC CASSQLAGQETQYF
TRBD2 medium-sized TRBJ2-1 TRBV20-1 TGCAGTGCTCACCGGGGAGGGAGGCTCCTTGAGCAGTTCTTC CSAHRGGRLLEQFF
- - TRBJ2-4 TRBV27 TGTGCCAGCAGTGGGGGAGCCAAAAACATTCAGTACTTC CASSGGAKNIQYF
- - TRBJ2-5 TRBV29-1 TGCAGCGTTGGCCCCGCTAGCGTGGGAGAGACCCAGTACTTC CSVGPASVGETQYF